This is a list of T cell receptor beta chains from one sample in a study of vaccination effects on CD4 cells after COVID-19. No antigens are known for them. Clones were read by immunoSEQ multiplex PCR, and TCRdb kept only the in-frame ones, dropping some. Found here are about 41,000 clones, roughly two thirds of them singletons; the top ten hold about a quarter. The sequenced sample was CD4+ T cells from PBMCs cultured with HCoV-OC43 spike peptides, obtained before COVID-19 vaccination. Receptor source: a human donor who received a COVID-19 vaccine. Both conserved end residues are part of each CDR3. Each record gives: V gene, D gene, clone size, J gene, CDR3 protein, CDR3 DNA. A D gene is named only where the DNA matches it firmly. Expanded clones are given a class, and other clones once, few, many or no size at all.

v_call: TRBV6-4; d_call: TRBD1; clone_size: .; j_call: TRBJ1-2; cdr3_aa: CASSPGTGAGYTF; cdr3_nt: TGTGCCAGTTCCCCCGGGACAGGGGCAGGCTACACCTTC
v_call: TRBV15; d_call: .; clone_size: few; j_call: TRBJ1-6; cdr3_aa: CATSDRRGYNSPLHF; cdr3_nt: TGTGCCACCAGCGATCGACGCGGGTATAATTCACCCCTCCACTTT
v_call: TRBV6-2/TRBV6-3; d_call: TRBD2; clone_size: .; j_call: TRBJ2-3; cdr3_aa: CASSSSGLVPDTQYF; cdr3_nt: TGTGCCAGCAGCTCCTCGGGACTAGTGCCAGATACGCAGTATTTT
v_call: TRBV30; d_call: .; clone_size: few; j_call: TRBJ1-6; cdr3_aa: CAWSEGLSPLHF; cdr3_nt: TGTGCCTGGAGTGAAGGGTTATCACCCCTCCACTTT
v_call: TRBV5-1; d_call: TRBD1; clone_size: .; j_call: TRBJ1-1; cdr3_aa: CASSLGGGAGITEAFF; cdr3_nt: TGCGCCAGCAGCTTGGGAGGGGGCGCGGGGATCACTGAAGCTTTCTTT
v_call: TRBV19; d_call: .; clone_size: .; j_call: TRBJ1-2; cdr3_aa: CASSTGTKGGYTF; cdr3_nt: TGTGCCAGTAGTACCGGGACTAAAGGCGGCTACACCTTC
v_call: TRBV11-3; d_call: .; clone_size: .; j_call: TRBJ2-3; cdr3_aa: CASSLAGALTDTQYF; cdr3_nt: TGTGCCAGCAGCTTGGCCGGGGCCCTCACAGATACGCAGTATTTT
v_call: TRBV7-2; d_call: .; clone_size: .; j_call: TRBJ1-2; cdr3_aa: CASSRKNVRFYGYTF; cdr3_nt: TGTGCCAGCAGCCGTAAGAATGTCAGGTTCTATGGCTACACCTTC
v_call: TRBV5-4; d_call: .; clone_size: .; j_call: TRBJ1-2; cdr3_aa: CASSLGLTPPYGYTF; cdr3_nt: TGTGCCAGCAGCTTGGGATTGACACCTCCCTATGGCTACACCTTC
v_call: TRBV11-3; d_call: .; clone_size: .; j_call: TRBJ2-5; cdr3_aa: CASSLAGLQETQYF; cdr3_nt: TGTGCCAGCAGCTTAGCGGGTCTCCAAGAGACCCAGTACTTC
v_call: TRBV11-3; d_call: .; clone_size: .; j_call: TRBJ2-3; cdr3_aa: CASSRGLSLNADTQYF; cdr3_nt: TGTGCCAGCAGCAGGGGACTTTCCCTTAATGCAGATACGCAGTATTTT
v_call: TRBV18; d_call: .; clone_size: few; j_call: TRBJ1-5; cdr3_aa: CASSPSEGQPQHF; cdr3_nt: TGTGCCAGCTCCCCCTCGGAGGGTCAGCCCCAGCATTTT
v_call: TRBV9; d_call: .; clone_size: .; j_call: TRBJ1-5; cdr3_aa: CASSVAGSNQPQHF; cdr3_nt: TGTGCCAGCAGCGTAGCAGGTAGCAATCAGCCCCAGCATTTT
v_call: TRBV1; d_call: .; clone_size: few; j_call: TRBJ1-3; cdr3_aa: CTSSQDHRVQLSGNTIYF; cdr3_nt: TGCACCAGCAGCCAAGATCATAGGGTACAACTCTCTGGAAACACCATATATTTT
v_call: TRBV14; d_call: .; clone_size: .; j_call: TRBJ2-7; cdr3_aa: CASSQVKLRTGGREQYF; cdr3_nt: TGTGCCAGCAGCCAAGTAAAGCTGAGGACAGGAGGGCGCGAGCAGTACTTC
v_call: TRBV6-5; d_call: .; clone_size: .; j_call: TRBJ2-6; cdr3_aa: CASSPAGAGANVLTF; cdr3_nt: TGTGCCAGCAGTCCAGCTGGCGCTGGGGCCAACGTCCTGACTTTC